This T cell receptor (beta chain) was captured in a study of T cell responses to AZD1222 COVID-19 vaccine. Produced via immunoSEQ multiplex PCR; TCRdb's table is partial and in-frame only. The sample has under 150,000 clones; approximately 94% are singletons. Study-wide points: Spike-specific TCRs gained breadth and depth after people received two AZD1222 doses. Most donors were white British, females outnumbered males, and clonal diversity was possibly underestimated. Per reports, nearly half of all spike-specific TCRs target regions that are unmutated in variants.

Germline CDR1 is MNHEY and CDR2 is SVGAGI. The CDR3 loop spans 15 amino acids. Trimming removed 6 bases at V and 3 bases at J, with 18 bases between. In the case of this clone: Its target is not known.

This specimen consisted of peripheral blood, obtained on day 0 of AZD1222 vaccination. The TCR was taken from an adult in good health. The chain uses TRBV6-5 and TRBJ2-7, with D possibly being TRBD1 or TRBD2 (5 bases each). CDR3 coding DNA: TGTGCCAGCAGCGACGGTGCGGGCAGGGACTACGAGCAGTACTTC. Its protein product is CASSDGAGRDYEQYF.